Sequencing of this TCR beta chain was carried out in a study of CD8 T cells in ankylosing spondylitis. Study outcomes and limitations: What seemed typical of ankylosing spondylitis blood was a TCR beta motif built from several highly homologous variants. Disease-associated clones were CD8+ and fairly uncommon in peripheral blood. In the blood and synovial fluid of reactive arthritis, some motif variants had been previously reported.

This clonotype was picked up a small number of times. As yet, its antigen is unknown. Germline CDR1 SGHRS, CDR2 YFSETQ. V was trimmed by 0 bases and J by 0 bases, leaving 9 bases between them. This CDR3 region has 16 residues. Quantitative 5'-RACE with molecular barcodes generated TCR beta libraries. Using its own MiXCR run on the 5' RACE reads, TCRdb lists one record per CDR3 protein. The sample carries approximately 400,000 distinct CDR3 sequences, 20% to 30% recorded once. The sequencing input was blood, either unsorted or a sorted T cell fraction (not recorded which). The clonotype comes from a male donor with ankylosing spondylitis. This chain uses TRBV5-1 with TRBJ2-2; D remains ambiguous. In DNA form, the CDR3 reads TGCGCCAGCAGCTTGGTAGGCTTCGCGAACACCGGGGAGCTGTTTTTT. It translates to CASSLVGFANTGELFF.